Listed below are T cell receptor beta chains from one sample, sequenced in a study of response to subunit inactivated influenza vaccine. TCRdb analysed the RT-PCR reads with MiXCR anew, one entry per CDR3 protein. The table includes 650,000 to 800,000 distinct CDR3 sequences, over 11% detected once. The sequences come from PBMCs from blood, collected roughly 2 weeks before vaccination. These receptors were taken from a man aged 50-59 years who received an inactivated influenza vaccine. Each CDR3 is given with its conserved first and last residue. D genes are given only for firm matches. Only some rows state a clone size, as once, few, many or a class for expanded clones.

>-|TRBD2|TRBV10-3|15|TRBJ2-7
CAISGGLAGSYEQYF
TGTGCCATCAGTGGAGGACTAGCGGGCTCCTACGAGCAGTACTTC
>-|TRBD1|TRBV2|15|TRBJ2-1
CASRKGQGAKNEQFF
TGTGCCAGCAGAAAAGGACAGGGGGCGAAGAATGAGCAGTTCTTC
>many|-|TRBV28|14|TRBJ1-2
CASAPGPINYGYTF
TGTGCCAGTGCCCCGGGACCGATCAACTATGGCTACACCTTC
>many|TRBD1|TRBV27|17|TRBJ1-6
CASSSPSRQGHNSPLHF
TGTGCCAGCAGTTCACCCTCAAGACAGGGACATAATTCACCCCTCCACTTT
>few|-|TRBV12-3/TRBV12-4|15|TRBJ2-6
CASRRRSSGANVLTF
TGTGCCAGCAGGCGTAGGAGCTCTGGGGCCAACGTCCTGACTTTC
>many|-|TRBV12-3/TRBV12-4|11|TRBJ2-7
CASSTPYEQYF
TGTGCCAGCAGTACGCCCTACGAGCAGTACTTC
>few|TRBD2|TRBV4-2|17|TRBJ2-3
CASSQGRGTSGTDTQYF
TGTGCCAGCAGCCAGGGGCGCGGGACTAGCGGCACAGATACGCAGTATTTT
>-|-|TRBV20-1|14|TRBJ2-5
CSARSGVIQETQYF
TGCAGTGCTAGGTCGGGAGTGATCCAAGAGACCCAGTACTTC
>few|-|TRBV6-6|13|TRBJ1-1
CASSSPPIPEAFF
TGTGCCAGCAGTTCCCCCCCAATTCCTGAAGCTTTCTTT
>few|-|TRBV5-1|16|TRBJ2-3
CASSLSGKGGTDTQYF
TGCGCCAGCAGCTTGTCGGGGAAGGGGGGGACAGATACGCAGTATTTT
>few|TRBD1|TRBV29-1|14|TRBJ2-1
CSVDGQGSLYEQFF
TGCAGCGTTGATGGACAGGGGAGTTTATATGAGCAGTTCTTC
>few|-|TRBV7-2|15|TRBJ2-4
CASWRAEVAKNIQYF
TGTGCCAGCTGGCGAGCGGAAGTAGCCAAAAACATTCAGTACTTC
>-|TRBD1|TRBV4-2|13|TRBJ1-2
CASSQGTGAGYTF
TGTGCCAGCAGCCAAGGGACAGGCGCTGGCTACACCTTC
>few|-|TRBV9|13|TRBJ2-5
CASSVGFQETQYF
TGTGCCAGCAGCGTGGGGTTCCAAGAGACCCAGTACTTC
>few|TRBD1|TRBV28|16|TRBJ1-4
CASSPRPGQGNEKLFF
TGTGCCAGCAGCCCAAGGCCGGGACAGGGGAATGAAAAACTGTTTTTT
>-|-|TRBV15|16|TRBJ1-1
CATSRGRGRMTTEAFF
TGTGCCACCAGCAGAGGGAGGGGCCGAATGACCACTGAAGCTTTCTTT
>few|-|TRBV6-2/TRBV6-3|13|TRBJ2-5
CASGTLARETQYF
TGTGCCAGCGGGACTTTGGCTCGAGAGACCCAGTACTTC
>-|-|TRBV7-2|17|TRBJ2-4
CASSLAAIRDGENIQYF
TGTGCCAGCAGCTTAGCAGCGATAAGGGACGGGGAAAACATTCAGTACTTC
>-|TRBD2|TRBV10-3|16|TRBJ2-3
CAISESNGRATDTQYF
TGTGCCATCAGTGAGTCGAACGGGAGGGCCACAGATACGCAGTATTTT
>-|-|TRBV6-1|16|TRBJ2-3
CASRPEWGTHTDTQYF
TGTGCCAGCAGGCCCGAATGGGGGACCCACACAGATACGCAGTATTTT
>few|-|TRBV3-1|14|TRBJ1-1
CASRKFQGRAEAFF
TGTGCCAGCAGAAAGTTCCAGGGGCGGGCTGAAGCTTTCTTT
>-|-|TRBV11-2|14|TRBJ2-3
CASSLVEVRDTQYF
TGTGCCAGCAGCTTAGTTGAGGTTAGAGATACGCAGTATTTT
>-|-|TRBV20-1|11|TRBJ2-3
CSATAPDTQYF
TGCAGTGCTACGGCCCCAGATACGCAGTATTTT
>few|TRBD1|TRBV3-1|15|TRBJ1-3
CASSLTGQGRNTIYF
TGTGCCAGCAGCCTCACTGGACAGGGACGAAACACCATATATTTT
>few|TRBD1|TRBV29-1|17|TRBJ1-4
CSVEEGGFGSTNEKLFF
TGCAGCGTTGAAGAAGGGGGCTTCGGCTCAACTAATGAAAAACTGTTTTTT
>few|TRBD2|TRBV30|14|TRBJ2-1
CAWIWAGVYNEQFF
TGTGCCTGGATCTGGGCGGGGGTTTACAATGAGCAGTTCTTC
>-|TRBD2|TRBV6-2/TRBV6-3|17|TRBJ2-5
CASRELAGPSGQETQYF
TGTGCCAGCAGGGAACTAGCGGGTCCGAGTGGCCAAGAGACCCAGTACTTC
>many|-|TRBV6-1|15|TRBJ1-4
CASSAGSSTNEKLFF
TGTGCCAGCAGTGCCGGGTCCTCAACTAATGAAAAACTGTTTTTT
>-|TRBD1|TRBV29-1|13|TRBJ1-3
CSFRGGSGNTIYF
TGCAGCTTCAGGGGGGGCTCTGGAAACACCATATATTTT
>few|TRBD2|TRBV4-2|14|TRBJ2-2
CASSIAGYTGELFF
TGTGCCAGCAGCATAGCGGGATACACCGGGGAGCTGTTTTTT
>few|TRBD1|TRBV15|15|TRBJ2-5
CATGRDRKTQETQYF
TGTGCCACCGGCCGGGACAGAAAGACCCAAGAGACCCAGTACTTC
>-|TRBD2|TRBV6-2/TRBV6-3|16|TRBJ2-1
CASSYPTSGYYNEQFF
TGTGCCAGCAGTTACCCCACTAGCGGATACTACAATGAGCAGTTCTTC
>few|-|TRBV27|13|TRBJ1-3
CASGPTRGNTIYF
TGTGCCAGCGGGCCCACGAGGGGAAACACCATATATTTT
>few|-|TRBV7-8|15|TRBJ1-5
CASSLVSGGNQPQHF
TGTGCCAGCAGCTTAGTCTCCGGGGGCAATCAGCCCCAGCATTTT
>-|-|TRBV27|15|TRBJ2-3
CASSSGTSLTDTQYF
TGTGCCAGCAGTTCTGGGACCTCTCTCACAGATACGCAGTATTTT
>many|TRBD1|TRBV6-1|13|TRBJ1-4
CASRTGGHEKLFF
TGTGCCAGCAGGACAGGGGGACATGAAAAACTGTTTTTT
>-|-|TRBV28|14|TRBJ2-7
CASSLRVRGDEQYF
TGTGCCAGCAGTCTCCGGGTCAGGGGGGATGAGCAGTACTTC
>-|-|TRBV12-3/TRBV12-4|14|TRBJ2-3
CASNLGSPLDTQYF
TGTGCCAGCAACCTGGGATCCCCCCTGGATACGCAGTATTTT
>few|-|TRBV29-1|11|TRBJ1-1
CSVAGDAEAFF
TGCAGCGTTGCGGGGGACGCTGAAGCTTTCTTT
>-|TRBD2|TRBV28|17|TRBJ2-3
CASSLDRRTSGTDTQYF
TGTGCCAGCAGTTTAGACAGGAGGACTAGCGGCACAGATACGCAGTATTTT
>few|TRBD1|TRBV29-1|15|TRBJ2-6
CSVGGTGTGANVLTF
TGCAGCGTTGGGGGGACAGGGACTGGGGCCAACGTCCTGACTTTC
>-|-|TRBV20-1|15|TRBJ1-2
CSARPLQGAVYGYTF
TGCAGTGCTCGACCCTTGCAAGGGGCGGTCTATGGCTACACCTTC
>few|TRBD1|TRBV14|14|TRBJ2-2
CASSKRQGGGELFF
TGTGCCAGCAGCAAACGACAGGGTGGCGGGGAGCTGTTTTTT
>few|-|TRBV4-3|20|TRBJ1-1
CASSQDLSRTLTPLNTEAFF
TGCGCCAGCAGCCAAGATTTGTCGCGGACCCTTACCCCCTTGAACACTGAAGCTTTCTTT
>many|TRBD1|TRBV5-1|16|TRBJ2-2
CASSLGGISNTGELFF
TGCGCCAGCAGCTTAGGGGGCATATCGAACACCGGGGAGCTGTTTTTT
>-|TRBD2|TRBV11-2|15|TRBJ2-5
CASSQTSGGPETQYF
TGTGCCAGCAGCCAAACTAGCGGGGGGCCGGAGACCCAGTACTTC
>-|-|TRBV15|17|TRBJ2-6
CATSRESFGTGANVLTF
TGTGCCACCAGCAGAGAGTCATTCGGGACTGGGGCCAACGTCCTGACTTTC
>-|TRBD1|TRBV29-1|15|TRBJ1-2
CSAQDRGLRNYGYTF
TGCAGCGCTCAGGACAGGGGGCTAAGAAACTATGGCTACACCTTC
>many|TRBD1|TRBV7-2|15|TRBJ2-7
CASSLVPGTGGEQYF
TGTGCCAGCAGCTTAGTCCCGGGGACAGGGGGTGAGCAGTACTTC
>-|-|TRBV4-3|13|TRBJ2-7
CASSQSISYEQYF
TGCGCCAGCAGCCAGTCCATCTCCTACGAGCAGTACTTC
>-|TRBD1|TRBV9|14|TRBJ2-7
CASSPPGTDDEQYF
TGTGCCAGCAGCCCCCCCGGGACAGATGACGAGCAGTACTTC
>few|-|TRBV6-5|11|TRBJ2-7
CASSYREEQYF
TGTGCCAGCAGTTACCGGGAAGAGCAGTACTTC
>few|-|TRBV7-2|14|TRBJ2-5
CASSLVRELETQYF
TGTGCCAGCAGCTTAGTTCGGGAGTTGGAGACCCAGTACTTC